Each of the 21 T cell receptor beta chains below was sequenced from the same sample in a study of cytomegalovirus exposure and HLA in healthy donors. This PCR relied on a set of 60 Vbeta primers and 13 Jbeta primers. Measured with immunoSEQ multiplex PCR; TCRdb has only the in-frame clones, and not every one. The data show some 150,000 clones, roughly 79% seen once. The source material was PBMCs. These receptors were collected from a male donor in good health and CMV-seronegative.

In its sample, this clone was seen a few times. V is TRBV25-1 and J is TRBJ1-4; D gene unclear. The CDR3 loop spans 17 amino acids. Germline CDR1 MGHDK, CDR2 SYGVNS. V dropped 1 base and J dropped 0 bases, with 12 bases sitting between them. CDR3 sequence: CASSEWAEGATNEKLFF. CDR3 DNA: TGTGCCAGCAGTGAATGGGCGGAGGGCGCAACTAATGAAAAACTGTTTTTT.

This sequence joins TRBV29-1 and TRBJ2-7; TRBD1 might be the D (6 bases). V was cut by 4 bases and J by 6 bases, with 13 bases left in between. The CDR3 is 12 amino acids. Germline CDR1 and CDR2: SQVTM and ANQGSEA. The CDR3 is CSVGSGQREQYF. The CDR3 coding sequence is TGCAGCGTTGGCTCCGGACAGCGCGAGCAGTACTTC.

The chain uses TRBV2 and TRBJ2-5; 13 bases agree with TRBD2. This CDR3 comprises 16 residues. V gave up 1 base and J gave up 7 bases; unmatched junction bases: 6. Germline CDR1 is SNHLY and CDR2 is FYNNEI. The CDR3 DNA reads TGTGCCAGCAGTGAAGAGGGACTAGCGGGACGAGGGACCCAGTACTTC. It yields the protein CASSEEGLAGRGTQYF. Full variable domain (remainder filled in from reference TRBV2 and TRBJ2-5): EPEVTQTPSHQVTQMGQEVILRCVPISNHLYFYWYRQILGQKVEFLVSFYNNEISEKSEIFDDQFSVERPDGSNFTLKIRSTKLEDSAMYFCASSEEGLAGRGTQYFGPGTRLLVL.

The genes are TRBV7-2 and TRBJ2-7; 7 nucleotides match TRBD1. The germline V gene has CDR1 SGHTA and CDR2 FQGNSA. After removal of 5 bases from V and 2 bases from J, the junction contained 9 bases not matched to a gene. This CDR3 is 15 amino acids long. The CDR3 DNA follows: TGTGCCAGCAGCCCCCGACAGGGATTACCCTACGAGCAGTACTTC. It specifies CASSPRQGLPYEQYF.

The rearrangement uses TRBV2 and TRBJ1-2; 9 nucleotides match TRBD1. V was clipped by 5 bases and J by 6 bases; unmatched bases: 1. Germline assignment: CDR1 SNHLY and CDR2 FYNNEI. CDR3 length: 12 residues. CDR3 sequence: CASSRQGDGYTF. In DNA, the CDR3 is TGTGCCAGCAGTCGACAGGGGGATGGCTACACCTTC.

The rearrangement links TRBV29-1 to TRBJ2-3; tentative D call: TRBD2 (5 bases). V was trimmed by 4 bases and J by 0 bases, leaving 11 bases between them. The germline gives CDR1 SQVTM, CDR2 ANQGSEA. This CDR3 contains 14 residues. CDR3 sequence (DNA): TGCAGCGTTGGTCGGGGTGATAGCACAGATACGCAGTATTTT. It codes for CSVGRGDSTDTQYF.

The chain employs TRBV11-2 and TRBJ1-2, with D perhaps matching TRBD1 (6 bases). The CDR3 has 15 residues. V lost 1 base and J lost 4, with 13 bases in between. CDR1 is SGHAT and CDR2 is FQNNGV in the germline V gene. The CDR3 reads CASSLGQTGFYGYTF. The CDR3 DNA follows: TGTGCCAGCAGCTTAGGCCAGACAGGATTCTATGGCTACACCTTC.

This clone was detected only once. The CDR3 reads CASSQRTGGEQYF. CDR3 DNA: TGCGCCAGCAGCCAACGGACAGGGGGCGAGCAGTACTTC. The genes are TRBV4-3 and TRBJ2-7, with 10 bases fitting TRBD1. Trimming at V came to 2 bases and at J to 6 bases, leaving 1 base not matched to a gene. The CDR3 runs to 13 residues. Germline-derived CDR1 and CDR2 are LGHNA and YSLEER.

The genes are TRBV5-6 and TRBJ1-4; 8 positions agree with TRBD1. Per the germline V gene, CDR1 is SGHDT and CDR2 is YYEEEE. CDR3 length: 15 amino acids. V lost 0 bases to trimming and J lost 8 bases; unmatched junction nucleotides: 6. The CDR3 region has the DNA TGTGCCAGCAGCTTGGTTCGGACAGGGTTGGAAAAACTGTTTTTT. Translated, it gives CASSLVRTGLEKLFF.

The chain has TRBV6-1 and TRBJ1-2; TRBD1 agrees at 7 bases. The J segment lost 4 bases and the V segment lost 2 bases, leaving 4 bases of the junction unmatched. In germline, CDR1 is MNHNS, CDR2 SASEGT. The CDR3 contains 14 residues. CDR3 coding DNA: TGTGCCAGCAGTGAACAACAGGGGACCTATGGCTACACCTTC. This codes for CASSEQQGTYGYTF.

The chain combines TRBV2 with TRBJ1-5, with TRBD1 matching 10 bases. The CDR3 sequence is 15 residues long. CDR1 is SNHLY and CDR2 is FYNNEI in the germline V gene. The trim removed 2 bases at V and 6 bases at J, leaving 4 bases unmatched. The CDR3 DNA follows: TGTGCCAGCAGTGAACGGACAGGGGGGGGTCAGCCCCAGCATTTT. It is translated as CASSERTGGGQPQHF. Supplemented by reference TRBV2 and TRBJ1-5, the full variable domain reads EPEVTQTPSHQVTQMGQEVILRCVPISNHLYFYWYRQILGQKVEFLVSFYNNEISEKSEIFDDQFSVERPDGSNFTLKIRSTKLEDSAMYFCASSERTGGGQPQHFGDGTRLSIL.

This sequence joins TRBV7-2 and TRBJ2-7, with D unclear. Trimming pared 3 bases from V and 2 bases from J, leaving 8 bases between. Germline lookup yields CDR1 SGHTA and CDR2 FQGNSA. This CDR3 contains 13 residues. In DNA, the CDR3 is TGTGCCAGCAGCTTCTTTTCCGCCTACGAGCAGTACTTC. Translated, it gives CASSFFSAYEQYF.

The CDR3 spells CASSLGTSGSYEQYF. Written as DNA, the CDR3 is TGTGCCAGCAGCTTAGGGACTAGCGGCTCCTACGAGCAGTACTTC. The chain combines TRBV7-9 with TRBJ2-7; 10 bases align to TRBD2. The V gene's germline CDR1 is SEHNR and CDR2 FQNEAQ (reference sequence). The J segment lost 0 bases and the V segment lost 1 base, leaving 0 bases of the junction unmatched. The CDR3 consists of 15 residues.

Written as DNA, the CDR3 is TGTGCCTGGAACCAAGGGGCAGGGGGCGGTGGCATTCAGTACTTC. Residues: CAWNQGAGGGGIQYF. The chain has TRBV30 and TRBJ2-4, with 8 bases that match TRBD1. CDR3 size: 15 residues. The V gene end was trimmed by 4 bases and the J gene end by 9 bases; junction bases not matched to a gene: 14. The germline CDR1 and CDR2 sequences are GTSNPN and SVGIG (reference sequence).

V is TRBV20-1 and J is TRBJ2-3; maybe TRBD2 (5 bases). Germline V lookup: CDR1 DFQATT, CDR2 SNEGSKA (reference sequence). V was shortened by 3 bases and J by 14 bases, with 15 bases between the two germline ends. The CDR3 runs 11 residues. The CDR3 region has the DNA TGCAGTGCTAGGGCCCCCACTAGATGGTATTTT. Encoded protein: CSARAPTRWYF.

As to this clone: One end of the junction does not line up with germline, which may come from a read error. Within the sample, other DNA sequences also encode this same CDR3. The chain carries TRBV9 and TRBJ1-2, with D tentatively TRBD1 (5 bases). The CDR3 extends over 17 amino acids. Germline CDR1 SGDLS, CDR2 YYNGEE. As DNA, the CDR3 is TGTGCCAGCAGCCTCCCCCAAGGGGCCGCCGGTAACTACGGCTACACCTTC. It specifies CASSLPQGAAGNYGYTF.

This sequence joins TRBV29-1 and TRBJ1-1, with TRBD1 matching over 7 bases. J gave up 6 bases and V 7 bases, and 14 bases lay outside the gene matches. The CDR3 contains 14 residues. Germline loops: CDR1 SQVTM, CDR2 ANQGSEA. The CDR3 bases are TGCAGCGCCCAGACGACAGGGAAGGGAGCTGAAGCTTTCTTT. Protein product: CSAQTTGKGAEAFF. Looking up the rest from reference TRBV29-1 and TRBJ1-1 gives the full variable domain: SAVISQKPSRDICQRGTSLTIQCQVDSQVTMMFWYRQQPGQSLTLIATANQGSEATYESGFVIDKFPISRPNLTFSTLTVSNMSPEDSSIYLCSAQTTGKGAEAFFGQGTRLTVV.

The chain uses TRBV5-1 and TRBJ2-5, with 11 bases that match TRBD1. The DNA end is more similar to TRBJ2-7, so the J call may be wrong. CDR3 length: 14 residues. Germline assignment: CDR1 SGHRS and CDR2 YFSETQ. This CDR3 is CASSLGTGGYEQYF. CDR3 nucleotide sequence: TGCGCCAGCAGCCTAGGGACAGGGGGATACGAGCAGTACTTC.

The chain couples TRBV11-2 to TRBJ2-3; 13 bases align to TRBD2. With V trimmed by 5 bases and J by 6 bases, 11 bases remained unmatched. CDR1 is SGHAT and CDR2 is FQNNGV in the germline V gene. There are 17 residues in the CDR3. The CDR3 DNA follows: TGTGCCAGCAGCCCCAGGGGACTAGCGGGAAGCCCTGATACGCAGTATTTT. It encodes CASSPRGLAGSPDTQYF.

The chain is built from TRBV21-1 and TRBJ2-3; TRBD2 is the table's D call and was not checked against the DNA. TRBV21-1 is flagged as a pseudogene. The CDR3 runs to 15 residues. The DNA for the CDR3 is TGTGCCATCATACGAATCCGGGGTAGCACAGATACGCAGTATTTT. It codes for CAIIRIRGSTDTQYF.

This clone is a singleton in its sample. CDR3 residues: CASSLQLAGGGADTQYF. CDR3 nucleotides: TGTGCCAGCAGCCTACAGTTAGCGGGAGGCGGGGCAGATACGCAGTATTTT. The gene calls are TRBV14 and TRBJ2-3; the match to TRBD2 covers 10 bases. V was pared by 4 bases and J by 4 bases, with 11 bases of the junction left unmatched. CDR3 length: 17 amino acids. In germline, CDR1 is SGHDN, CDR2 FVKESK.